This T cell receptor beta chain derives from a study of OX40 agonist ivuxolimab in advanced cancers. Looking at the study overall: Ivuxolimab was an agonistic, fully human IgG2 monoclonal antibody directed against OX40 (CD134), a costimulatory receptor. Prior anti-PD-1, anti-PD-L1 or anti-CTLA-4 therapy was permitted, and 40% of dose-escalation patients had received checkpoint inhibitors. In the dose-escalation cohort, 75% to 85% of patients were male, and the mean age was approximately 60 years with a range of roughly 23 to 90. Intravenous ivuxolimab was administered to patients every 2 weeks at six dose levels: 0.01, 0.1, 0.3, 1.5, 3 and 10 mg/kg. Partial responses occurred in three dose-escalation patients: two with cutaneous melanoma and one with hepatocellular carcinoma. Of the approximately 50 dose-escalation patients, hepatocellular carcinoma was present in about 19, melanoma in roughly 15, renal cell carcinoma in 9 and head and neck cancer in 9. The point of sequencing TCRbeta in the periphery was to test whether ivuxolimab changed TCR sequence diversity and drove clonal T-cell expansion. The paper describes the monotherapy dose-escalation part (N of about 47 patients) of the phase I trial of ivuxolimab.

The trial excluded patients who had a history of autoimmune disease or were on systemic immunosuppression. Peripheral blood for TCR sequencing was drawn from every dose cohort at baseline, at cycle 4 day 1 and at cycle 7 day 1. The samples were drawn from a first-in-human, open-label, multicenter phase I dose-escalation trial of ivuxolimab. The trial enrolled adults with locally advanced or metastatic head and neck squamous cell, hepatocellular, melanoma or renal cell carcinoma. Before TCR sequencing, CD4+ T cells and CD8+ T cells were sorted from peripheral blood as separate populations. Points on this clone: Its antigen specificity is not known. Qualities for individual bases were not recorded, and no much larger clone is one base off.

Broader findings and caveats from the paper: Partial responders in the 0.1-3.0 mg/kg groups had among the lowest normalized peripheral clonal expansion, especially among CD8+ T cells. Low levels of normalized T-cell clonal expansion were also seen in some patients who did not respond. Clonal expansion of both CD4+ and CD8+ blood T cells was observed from baseline to week 6 at doses 0.1 to 3.0 mg/kg. Which antigens the clonally expanded peripheral T cells were specific for was not determined. After ivuxolimab, more expanded clones were found on average in CD8+ T cells than in CD4+ T cells.

To sequence the TCRbeta CDR3 region, genomic DNA was isolated from the sorted cells. TCRbeta CDR3 regions were sequenced using the immunoSEQ Assay. TCRdb retrieved this table from immuneACCESS and kept in-frame rearrangements only. Not all clones are present; in checked studies, unresolved V genes account for under half, and no reason is known for the remainder. The sample profile shows around 54,000 clones; more than 85% of them were found once. Of the sample, 8.7% is held by the ten largest clones. This clonotype was obtained from an adult with an advanced solid tumor such as melanoma, head and neck, liver or kidney cancer. The specimen comprised CD4+ or CD8+ T cells sorted from blood, sampled in a trial of the OX40 agonist ivuxolimab.

The DNA reads TGCGCCAGCAGCCAAGAGGATCAGGGAAGCTACGAGCAGTACTTC. The translation is CASSQEDQGSYEQYF. This sequence uses TRBV4-3 and TRBJ2-7; the best D guess is TRBD1, with 5 bases matching. Via the germline V gene, CDR1 is LGHNA and CDR2 YSLEER. Spanning cysteine to phenylalanine, the CDR3 consists of 15 amino acids. CDR3 DNA only is kept here, 45 bases in frame from base 1. V loses 0 bases, J loses 3 bases, and the germline ends lie 12 bases apart.